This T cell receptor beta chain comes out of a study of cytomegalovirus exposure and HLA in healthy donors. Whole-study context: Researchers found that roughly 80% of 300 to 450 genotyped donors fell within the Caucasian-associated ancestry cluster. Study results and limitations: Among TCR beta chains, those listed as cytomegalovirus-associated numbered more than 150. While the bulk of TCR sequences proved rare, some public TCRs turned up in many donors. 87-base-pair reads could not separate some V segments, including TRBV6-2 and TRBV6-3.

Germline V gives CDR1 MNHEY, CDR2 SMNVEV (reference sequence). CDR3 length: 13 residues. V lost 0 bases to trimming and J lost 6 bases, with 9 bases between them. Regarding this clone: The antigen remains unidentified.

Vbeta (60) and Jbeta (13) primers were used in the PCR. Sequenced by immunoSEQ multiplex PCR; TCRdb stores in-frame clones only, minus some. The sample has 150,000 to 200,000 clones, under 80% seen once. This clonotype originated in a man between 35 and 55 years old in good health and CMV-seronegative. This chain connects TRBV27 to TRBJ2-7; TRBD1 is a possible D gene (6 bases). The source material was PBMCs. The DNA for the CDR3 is TGTGCCAGCAGTTTATCTACAGGGCCCGAGCAGTACTTC. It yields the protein CASSLSTGPEQYF.